These T cell receptor beta chains were read from a single sample in a study of blood T cells in healthy people across ages. TCRdb called the 5' RACE reads again in MiXCR, with one record for every CDR3 protein. The data contain over 600,000 distinct CDR3 sequences, about 46% of them seen just once; the ten biggest clones take up 15% to 20%. The specimen sequenced was blood. These receptors were collected from a man older than 75 in good health. CDR3s include the opening cysteine and the closing phenylalanine or tryptophan. A D gene is named only where the DNA matches it firmly.

CSVGSFLSTDTQYF,TRBJ2-3,NA,TRBV29-1
CSVNPVQGRETQYF,TRBJ2-5,NA,TRBV20-1
CASSQDRASGATGELFF,TRBJ2-2,TRBD2,TRBV4-3
CASSYGALQETQYF,TRBJ2-5,NA,TRBV13
CASSENRGGNQPQHF,TRBJ1-5,TRBD1,TRBV2
CSATRQKRPSGNEQFF,TRBJ2-1,NA,TRBV20-1
CSVGGQGEPNYGYTF,TRBJ1-2,TRBD1,TRBV29-1
CASSQVLAGDTQYF,TRBJ2-3,TRBD2,TRBV4-3
CASSLTSGSQETQYF,TRBJ2-5,TRBD2,TRBV5-1
CASSIEGRGQDNYGYTF,TRBJ1-2,TRBD1,TRBV19
CASSTILAGRGTDTQYF,TRBJ2-3,NA,TRBV6-6
CASSHTSREQETQYF,TRBJ2-5,TRBD2,TRBV4-2
CSVEGSNRGRETQYF,TRBJ2-5,TRBD1,TRBV29-1
CSASLNNEQFF,TRBJ2-1,NA,TRBV20-1
CASSAQGNWNIQYF,TRBJ2-4,TRBD1,TRBV12-3/TRBV12-4
CAWRRESHEQFF,TRBJ2-1,TRBD2,TRBV30
CASGRPYNSPLHF,TRBJ1-6,NA,TRBV27
CSAPPTSGRAFEQFF,TRBJ2-1,TRBD2,TRBV20-1
CASSLDADYEQYF,TRBJ2-7,NA,TRBV7-6
CASSSDAAYEQYF,TRBJ2-7,NA,TRBV7-2
CASREASNNEQFF,TRBJ2-1,NA,TRBV2
CASSYHLAGSYNEQFF,TRBJ2-1,TRBD2,TRBV6-5
CAIRPAGQPNTEAFF,TRBJ1-1,NA,TRBV10-3
CASSQETGGIYEQYF,TRBJ2-7,TRBD1,TRBV4-3
CASSQDPAEQFF,TRBJ2-1,NA,TRBV3-1
CASHKLQGADTQYF,TRBJ2-3,NA,TRBV6-2/TRBV6-3
CASSPWGQQETQYF,TRBJ2-5,NA,TRBV5-1
CASSQGQGGSYEQYF,TRBJ2-7,TRBD1,TRBV4-1